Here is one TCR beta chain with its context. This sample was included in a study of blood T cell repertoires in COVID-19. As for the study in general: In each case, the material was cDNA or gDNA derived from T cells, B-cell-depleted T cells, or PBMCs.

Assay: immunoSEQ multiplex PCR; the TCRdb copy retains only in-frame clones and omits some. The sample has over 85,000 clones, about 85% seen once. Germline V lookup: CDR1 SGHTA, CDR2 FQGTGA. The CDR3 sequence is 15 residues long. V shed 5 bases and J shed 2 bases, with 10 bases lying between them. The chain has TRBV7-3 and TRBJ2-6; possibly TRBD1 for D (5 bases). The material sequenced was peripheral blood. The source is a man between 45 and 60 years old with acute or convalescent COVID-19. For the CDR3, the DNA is TGTGCCAGCAGCGAAGGGGTTCCTGGGGCCAACGTCCTGACTTTC. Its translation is CASSEGVPGANVLTF.